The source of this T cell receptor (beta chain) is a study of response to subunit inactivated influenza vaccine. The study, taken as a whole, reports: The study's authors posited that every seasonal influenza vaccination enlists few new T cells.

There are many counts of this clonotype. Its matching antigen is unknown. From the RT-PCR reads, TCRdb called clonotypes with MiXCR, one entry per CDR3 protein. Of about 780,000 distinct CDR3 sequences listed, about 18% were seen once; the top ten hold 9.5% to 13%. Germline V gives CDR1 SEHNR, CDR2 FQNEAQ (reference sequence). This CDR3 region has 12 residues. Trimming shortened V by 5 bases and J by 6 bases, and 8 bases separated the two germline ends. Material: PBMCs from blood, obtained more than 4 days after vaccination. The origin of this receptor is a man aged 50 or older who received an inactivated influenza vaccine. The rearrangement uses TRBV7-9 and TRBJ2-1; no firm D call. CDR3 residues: CASSHPANEQFF. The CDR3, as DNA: TGTGCCAGCAGCCACCCTGCCAATGAGCAGTTCTTC. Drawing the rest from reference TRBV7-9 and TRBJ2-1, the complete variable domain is DTGVSQNPRHKITKRGQNVTFRCDPISEHNRLYWYRQTLGQGPEFLTYFQNEAQLEKSRLLSDRFSAERPKGSFSTLEIQRTEQGDSAMYLCASSHPANEQFFGPGTRLTVL.